The next 24 T cell receptor beta chains were all read from a single sample in a study of identifying expanded T cells in peripheral blood (dated by TCRdb to about 2019). Library preparation was by the immunoSEQ multiplex PCR assay. Here the immuneACCESS table is served through TCRdb, limited to in-frame sequences with V and J called. Missing clones are a known gap in these copies; in checked studies unresolved V genes cover under half, and the rest lacks a known reason. This sample has more than 95,000 clones in its table, and over 65% of those were observed once. The ten largest clones capture 3% to 3.5% of the sample. The sequenced sample consisted of blood. These receptors were collected from a person aged 18 to 75 in good health.

V and J are TRBV6-1 and TRBJ1-1, with no clear D. Germline V lookup: CDR1 MNHNS, CDR2 SASEGT. Deletions cut 0 bases from V and 6 bases from J, with 14 bases between. The CDR3 covers 15 residues. This CDR3 reads CASSEARGIVAEAFF. CDR3 bases: TGTGCCAGCAGTGAAGCGCGAGGGATCGTCGCTGAAGCTTTCTTT.

The V call is TRBV18, the J call TRBJ2-1; D is undetermined. There are 15 residues in the CDR3. Germline CDR1 is KGHSH and CDR2 is LQKENI. V dropped 0 bases and J dropped 9 bases, with 15 bases sitting between them. The CDR3 DNA reads as TGTGCCAGCTCACCACCGTTGACCGCTAAGGGTGAGCAGTTCTTC. It codes for CASSPPLTAKGEQFF.

The gene calls are TRBV10-3 and TRBJ1-1; D is uncertain. Germline loops: CDR1 ENHRY, CDR2 SYGVKD. V was pared by 2 bases and J by 3 bases, with 7 bases between. CDR3 size: 13 residues. The CDR3 DNA sequence: TGTGCCATCAGTGAGGGATTTGACACTGAAGCTTTCTTT. Translated: CAISEGFDTEAFF.

V usage is TRBV11-2 and J usage is TRBJ2-1; D may be TRBD1 (5 bases). Germline CDR1 reads SGHAT; CDR2 reads FQNNGV. The CDR3 loop spans 17 amino acids. Trimming removed 5 bases at V and 7 bases at J, with 24 bases between. The CDR3 DNA is TGTGCCAGCAGCATCCTGGGGCTAACCTCCATCAAGAATGAGCAGTTCTTC. Its translation: CASSILGLTSIKNEQFF. Drawing the rest from reference TRBV11-2 and TRBJ2-1, the complete variable domain is EAGVAQSPRYKIIEKRQSVAFWCNPISGHATLYWYQQILGQGPKLLIQFQNNGVVDDSQLPKDRFSAERLKGVDSTLKIQPAKLEDSAVYLCASSILGLTSIKNEQFFGPGTRLTVL.

The chain uses TRBV5-6 and TRBJ1-2, with 8 positions matching TRBD1. J was trimmed by 0 bases and V by 2 bases; bases with no gene match: 9. The CDR3 loop spans 17 amino acids. Germline CDR1 and CDR2: SGHDT and YYEEEE. The CDR3 nucleotides are TGTGCCAGCAGCTTCACAGGGGGTCAGTTAGCTAACTATGGCTACACCTTC. Protein product: CASSFTGGQLANYGYTF.

This rearrangement joins TRBV6-5 to TRBJ1-1, with 7 bases identical to TRBD1. The junction had 1 base not matched to a gene; V was cut back by 2 bases and J by 1 base. CDR3 size: 14 residues. Germline V CDR1 and CDR2: MNHEY, SVGAGI. The CDR3 is CASSYRDRNTEAFF. CDR3 DNA: TGTGCCAGCAGTTACAGGGACAGGAACACTGAAGCTTTCTTT.

The V call is TRBV6-1, the J call TRBJ2-7, with 7 bases that match TRBD1. CDR3 length: 15 amino acids. Germline V CDR1 and CDR2: MNHNS, SASEGT. The junction had 8 bases not matched to a gene; V was cut back by 3 bases and J by 3 bases. The CDR3 DNA reads as TGTGCCAGCAGTGAGGGTCGGGACAGCGGCTACGAGCAGTACTTC. This encodes CASSEGRDSGYEQYF.

The chain's CDR3 is CASSIRQGQGDGYTF. CDR3 DNA sequence: TGTGCCAGTAGTATTAGACAGGGACAGGGGGATGGCTACACCTTC. The V gene is TRBV19, the J gene TRBJ1-2, with 11 bases identical to TRBD1. Per the germline V gene, CDR1 is LNHDA and CDR2 is SQIVND (reference sequence). This CDR3 comprises 15 residues. Losses at the gene ends were 3 bases for V and 6 bases for J; bases not matched to a gene: 6.

This chain connects TRBV7-9 to TRBJ1-1, with 10 bases that match TRBD1. This CDR3 spans 13 amino acids. Trimming took 2 bases from V and 7 from J; bases not matched to a gene: 1. The germline gives CDR1 SEHNR, CDR2 FQNEAQ (reference sequence). The CDR3, as DNA: TGTGCCAGCAGCTTAAGGGACAGGGGTGAAGCTTTCTTT. It encodes CASSLRDRGEAFF. Full variable domain (missing parts from reference TRBV7-9 and TRBJ1-1): DTGVSQNPRHKITKRGQNVTFRCDPISEHNRLYWYRQTLGQGPEFLTYFQNEAQLEKSRLLSDRFSAERPKGSFSTLEIQRTEQGDSAMYLCASSLRDRGEAFFGQGTRLTVV.

A single count supports this clone. The rearrangement joins TRBV30 to TRBJ2-3; 10 nucleotides line up with TRBD2. CDR1 and CDR2 (germline): GTSNPN, SVGIG (reference sequence). The length of the CDR3 is 21 residues. The junction had 19 bases not matched to a gene; V was cut back by 0 bases and J by 1 base. Written as DNA, the CDR3 is TGTGCCTGGAGTGTACGCCCCCTTGAGGGGGCAGCGGGGGGGCGCACAGATACGCAGTATTTT. This translates into CAWSVRPLEGAAGGRTDTQYF.

This clone appeared a few times. The chain recombines TRBV7-2 with TRBJ1-4, with D possibly TRBD1 on 5 matching bases. The germline V gene encodes CDR1 SGHTA and CDR2 FQGNSA. CDR3 length: 13 residues. The V end was cut by 3 bases, the J end by 8 bases, with 10 bases between. The CDR3, as DNA: TGTGCCAGCAGCTTGGGGCCTTTCGAAAAACTGTTTTTT. Translation gives CASSLGPFEKLFF.

This clone was seen once. The rearrangement joins TRBV7-8 to TRBJ1-3; D is perhaps TRBD1 (5 bases). Germline CDR1 reads SGHVS; CDR2 reads FQNEAQ. Trimming stripped 4 bases from V and 1 base from J, with 14 bases between. This CDR3 has 16 amino acids. CDR3 in DNA: TGTGCCAGCAGCTCCCGGGGGAGGGGTTCTGGAAACACCATATATTTT. It encodes CASSSRGRGSGNTIYF.

V gene TRBV4-1 combines with J gene TRBJ1-2; D unresolved. The V gene's germline CDR1 is MGHRA and CDR2 YSYEKL. Trimming pared 4 bases from V and 0 bases from J, leaving 21 bases between. The CDR3 contains 18 residues. The chain's CDR3 is CASSPSLGQLGPNYGYTF. CDR3 bases: TGCGCCAGCAGCCCCTCGTTGGGCCAGTTAGGTCCTAACTATGGCTACACCTTC.

This sequence joins TRBV2 and TRBJ2-2; D call uncertain. The CDR3 runs to 14 residues. Trimming stripped 1 base from V and 4 bases from J, with 7 bases between. Germline CDR1 and CDR2: SNHLY and FYNNEI. The CDR3 DNA sequence: TGTGCCAGCAGTGAAGTAAAAAGCACCGGGGAGCTGTTTTTT. This sequence encodes CASSEVKSTGELFF.

The chain has TRBV5-1 and TRBJ2-7, with 9 bases lining up with TRBD1. V dropped 2 bases and J dropped 0; count of bases not matched to a gene: 18. The CDR3 consists of 20 residues. Germline CDR1 and CDR2: SGHRS and YFSETQ. In DNA form, the CDR3 reads TGCGCCAGCAGCTTTACTATACGGGACAGGGCATACCTTTCCTCCTACGAGCAGTACTTC. Protein: CASSFTIRDRAYLSSYEQYF.

The chain carries TRBV7-2 and TRBJ2-3; 7 bases align to TRBD2. With V trimmed by 5 bases and J by 9 bases, 8 bases remained unmatched. The CDR3 has 13 residues. CDR1 and CDR2 from the germline V gene are SGHTA and FQGNSA. CDR3 amino acids: CASSAAREGTQYF. The CDR3 bases are TGTGCCAGCAGCGCGGCCAGGGAGGGGACGCAGTATTTT.

CDR3 coding DNA: TGTGCCAGCAGCTTGTCGACGAACTACGAGCAGTACTTC. Residues: CASSLSTNYEQYF. The rearrangement joins TRBV5-4 to TRBJ2-7, with no clear D. Germline loops: CDR1 SGHNT, CDR2 YYREEE (reference sequence). The CDR3 contains 13 residues. V was clipped by 1 base and J by 3 bases, with 8 bases between them.

The chain carries TRBV11-1 and TRBJ1-2, with 8 bases that match TRBD1. This CDR3 region has 14 residues. Germline CDR1 SGHAT, CDR2 FQDESV (reference sequence). V dropped 5 bases and J dropped 6; count of bases not matched to a gene: 8. For the CDR3, the DNA is TGTGCCAGCAGCATAGACAGGGGAGAAAATGGCTACACCTTC. It is translated as CASSIDRGENGYTF.

The rearrangement links TRBV7-9 to TRBJ2-1; D gene ambiguous. The CDR3 spans 14 residues. Germline V lookup: CDR1 SEHNR, CDR2 FQNEAQ (reference sequence). Trimming took 7 bases from V and 4 from J, leaving 14 bases between them. This chain's CDR3 is CASIPRDNYNEQFF. For the CDR3, the DNA is TGTGCCAGCATCCCGAGAGACAATTACAATGAGCAGTTCTTC. The full variable domain, its missing parts supplied by reference TRBV7-9 and TRBJ2-1, is DTGVSQNPRHKITKRGQNVTFRCDPISEHNRLYWYRQTLGQGPEFLTYFQNEAQLEKSRLLSDRFSAERPKGSFSTLEIQRTEQGDSAMYLCASIPRDNYNEQFFGPGTRLTVL.

The chain couples TRBV29-1 to TRBJ1-3, with D maybe TRBD1 (6 bases). The CDR3 contains 14 residues. The V gene's germline CDR1 is SQVTM and CDR2 ANQGSEA. Trimming left V 3 bases short and J 1 base short, with 10 bases between. CDR3 sequence reads: CSVDPGASGNTIYF. CDR3 sequence (DNA): TGCAGCGTTGACCCGGGGGCGTCTGGAAACACCATATATTTT. Together with reference TRBV29-1 and TRBJ1-3, the CDR3 gives the full variable domain: SAVISQKPSRDICQRGTSLTIQCQVDSQVTMMFWYRQQPGQSLTLIATANQGSEATYESGFVIDKFPISRPNLTFSTLTVSNMSPEDSSIYLCSVDPGASGNTIYFGEGSWLTVV.

The CDR3 nucleotides read TGTGCCAGCAGTTACATCGGTCTTACATACGAGCAGTACTTC. This codes for CASSYIGLTYEQYF. The chain employs TRBV6-5 and TRBJ2-7; D gene uncertain. This CDR3 region has 14 residues. Trimming took off 2 bases at V and 4 bases at J, with 12 bases between the two ends. The germline gives CDR1 MNHEY, CDR2 SVGAGI.

The table lists this clone with a count of one. This chain joins TRBV9 and TRBJ2-1; D call uncertain. CDR1 and CDR2 (germline): SGDLS, YYNGEE. The CDR3 contains 16 residues. With 0 bases removed from V and 0 bases from J, the gap between germline ends came to 10 bases. The DNA of the CDR3 is TGTGCCAGCAGCGTAGGGACCCGGAGCTCCTACAATGAGCAGTTCTTC. Its translation: CASSVGTRSSYNEQFF.

The chain couples TRBV5-1 to TRBJ2-5, with 7 bases that match TRBD1. The V gene's germline CDR1 is SGHRS and CDR2 YFSETQ. This CDR3 comprises 14 residues. Trimming cost V 6 bases and J 4 bases; bases outside gene matches: 9. The CDR3 loop is CASTTTGAAETQYF. The CDR3 DNA reads TGCGCCAGCACTACCACAGGGGCAGCAGAGACCCAGTACTTC.

V and J are TRBV11-3 and TRBJ1-2; D unresolved. With 0 bases removed from V and 4 bases from J, the gap between germline ends came to 12 bases. Germline CDR1 is SGHNT and CDR2 is YENEEA. This CDR3 comprises 15 residues. CDR3 DNA sequence: TGTGCCAGCAGCTTAGATCCCTCGACCTCCTATGGCTACACCTTC. It translates to CASSLDPSTSYGYTF.